This TCR beta chain was identified during a study of OX40 agonist ivuxolimab in advanced cancers. General observations from the study: Partial responders dosed at 0.1-3.0 mg/kg displayed clonal expansion ranking among the lowest. Part of the nonresponder group also had normalized T-cell clonal expansion that was low.

Notes on this clone: What it binds is not known.

The method was immunoSEQ multiplex PCR; TCRdb's version includes in-frame clones alone and lacks a portion of them. The data contain 77,000 or so clones, 90% of them singletons. V was cut by 4 bases and J by 0 bases, with 18 bases left in between. Germline values: CDR1 SEHNR, CDR2 FQNEAQ (reference sequence). The CDR3 sequence is 17 residues long. Systemic immunosuppression or a history of autoimmune disease excluded patients. Baseline, cycle 4 day 1, and cycle 7 day 1 were the blood sampling points. V gene TRBV7-9 combines with J gene TRBJ1-2; the D gene is possibly TRBD1 (6 bases). This sequence was found in an adult with an advanced solid tumor such as melanoma, head and neck, liver or kidney cancer. The material was CD4+ or CD8+ T cells sorted from blood, obtained in a trial of the OX40 agonist ivuxolimab. The chain's CDR3 is CASSSSPGQTTNYGYTF. The DNA for the CDR3 is TGTGCCAGCAGCTCCTCCCCCGGACAGACTACTAACTATGGCTACACCTTC. Full variable domain (rest looked up from reference TRBV7-9 and TRBJ1-2): DTGVSQNPRHKITKRGQNVTFRCDPISEHNRLYWYRQTLGQGPEFLTYFQNEAQLEKSRLLSDRFSAERPKGSFSTLEIQRTEQGDSAMYLCASSSSPGQTTNYGYTFGSGTRLTVV.